The clone carrying this T cell receptor beta chain was seen ten or more times. The CDR3 runs 15 residues. Germline-derived CDR1 and CDR2 are MNHEY and SMNVEV (reference sequence). V lost 3 bases to trimming and J lost 10 bases, with 19 bases between them. RNA transcripts gave rise to amplified TCR beta CDR3 regions. The HTBI primer set served for first-round RT-PCR of the TCR CDR3. Each CDR3 protein is one row after TCRdb ran MiXCR on the multiplex PCR reads. Of about 610,000 distinct CDR3 sequences in the sample, 16% are singletons; the top ten hold more than 3%. These data come from a study of T cells in Graves' hyperthyroidism and ophthalmopathy. A NOSPECS grade of at least 4, a Clinical Activity Score of at least 3 and duration under 3 months were recorded in ophthalmopathy patients.

The receptor was isolated from a woman between 40 and 55 years old with Graves' ophthalmopathy. J is TRBJ2-1 and V is TRBV27; D not resolved. Sequencing input: blood. In nucleotides, the CDR3 is TGTGCCAGCAGTTTGGTACGAGACCCCACAAGGGAGCAGTTCTTC. Protein: CASSLVRDPTREQFF.